Here is one TCR beta chain with its context. At sampling all donors were nominally healthy, likely with unrecorded immune exposures. This sample is drawn from a study of cytomegalovirus exposure and HLA in healthy donors. The primer mix had 60 Vbeta and 13 Jbeta primers. Some clones are missing from TCRdb's copy, which holds only in-frame ones; the method was immunoSEQ multiplex PCR. The data contain a few hundred thousand clones, 80% to 90% of them seen just once; the ten biggest clones take up 2.9%. The specimen was PBMCs. The TCR was taken from a man between 25 and 39 years old in good health and CMV-seronegative.

The CDR3 protein is CASSFRRDNEQFF. The CDR3 DNA reads TGTGCCAGCAGCTTTAGGAGGGACAATGAGCAGTTCTTC. The V call is TRBV5-5, the J call TRBJ2-1; perhaps TRBD2 as D (6 bases). V dropped 2 bases and J dropped 5 bases, with 8 bases sitting between them. In germline, CDR1 is SGHKS, CDR2 YYEKEE (reference sequence). This CDR3 spans 13 amino acids.